Sequencing of this T cell receptor beta chain was carried out in a study of shared clonotypes between healthy human individuals. The repertoire was sequenced with immunoSEQ multiplex PCR; TCRdb's copy has only in-frame clones and lacks some. Seen here are around 1.6 million clones, approximately 98% observed once, and the top ten hold less than 0.55%. This TCR derives from a man aged 25 to 40 in good health. Sequenced: naive CD4+ T cells sorted from blood. Subset: CD45RA+ positively selected.

This CDR3 reads CASSPLTGPSSGSPFF. The CDR3 DNA sequence: TGCGCCAGCAGCCCGCTGACAGGGCCGTCTAGCGGGAGTCCGTTCTTC. V and J are TRBV5-1 and TRBJ2-1, with 10 nucleotides matching TRBD2. The V segment lost 4 bases and the J segment 15 bases; nucleotides outside the gene matches: 19. This CDR3 is 16 amino acids long. Germline-derived CDR1 and CDR2 are SGHRS and YFSETQ.